Shown below are 18 T cell receptor beta chains from a single sample sequenced in a study of T cell repertoires in cytomegalovirus infection. Each CDR3 protein is one row after TCRdb ran MiXCR on the reads. The table has fewer than 550,000 distinct CDR3 sequences, about 11% seen once; the top ten hold roughly 10%. Sequencing was carried out using PBMCs. The receptor set was obtained from a human donor in good health (CMV status not recorded). Some clones in this sample may be carry-over from other donors' samples.

The chain joins TRBV20-1 to TRBJ2-5; 7 nucleotides match TRBD1. J lost 5 bases, V lost 6 bases, and 6 bases had no gene match. This CDR3 spans 12 amino acids. Germline V lookup: CDR1 DFQATT, CDR2 SNEGSKA (reference sequence). CDR3 bases: TGCAGTGCGAAACAGGGGCGTGAGACCCAGTACTTC. Its protein is CSAKQGRETQYF.

This clonotype was recorded at least ten times. V and J are TRBV11-1 and TRBJ2-7; no firm D call. The CDR3 is 13 residues long. Trimming took off 5 bases at V and 3 bases at J, with 11 bases between the two ends. Per the germline V gene, CDR1 is SGHAT and CDR2 is FQDESV (reference sequence). The CDR3: CASSTPDNYEQYF. The DNA of the CDR3 is TGTGCCAGCAGCACCCCCGACAACTACGAGCAGTACTTC.

The gene calls are TRBV6-1 and TRBJ1-1; tentative D call: TRBD1 (5 bases). Germline V gene sequence: CDR1 MNHNS, CDR2 SASEGT. V was trimmed by 6 bases and J by 5 bases, leaving 16 bases between them. This CDR3 region has 14 residues. The CDR3 DNA is TGTGCCAGCAGCGAGACGGGGGTATGGACTGAAGCTTTCTTT. Translated, it gives CASSETGVWTEAFF.

This clonotype turned up a few times. The chain uses TRBV28 and TRBJ2-7; 8 bases match TRBD1. CDR1 MDHEN and CDR2 SYDVKM come from the germline V gene. The CDR3 loop spans 15 amino acids. V was pared by 5 bases and J by 6 bases, with 12 bases of the junction left unmatched. Written as DNA, the CDR3 is TGTGCCAGCAGTCGTGGGGCAGGGGGCGAGGCCGAGCAGTACTTC. Translated, it gives CASSRGAGGEAEQYF. The complete variable domain, with remaining parts taken from reference TRBV28 and TRBJ2-7, reads DVKVTQSSRYLVKRTGEKVFLECVQDMDHENMFWYRQDPGLGLRLIYFSYDVKMKEKGDIPEGYSVSREKKERFSLILESASTNQTSMYLCASSRGAGGEAEQYFGPGTRLTVT.

In its sample, this clonotype was seen a few times. The chain employs TRBV6-5 and TRBJ2-5; 8 nucleotides match TRBD1. With V trimmed by 5 bases and J by 4 bases, 6 bases remained unmatched. The CDR3 contains 14 residues. Germline CDR1 and CDR2: MNHEY and SVGAGI. CDR3 loop: CASSRQGRRETQYF. Written as DNA, the CDR3 is TGTGCCAGCAGTCGACAGGGGAGGAGAGAGACCCAGTACTTC.

This clonotype was observed many times. The genes are TRBV12-3 or TRBV12-4 and TRBJ1-6; TRBD1 matches at 7 bases. V gave up 5 bases and J gave up 9 bases; unmatched junction bases: 10. This CDR3 comprises 15 residues. CDR3 protein: CASSGRQGESSPLHF. In nucleotides, the CDR3 is TGTGCCAGCAGTGGAAGACAGGGTGAAAGTTCACCCCTCCACTTT.

This clonotype was recorded at least ten times. The chain couples TRBV12-3 or TRBV12-4 to TRBJ1-1; D is unresolved. The CDR3 runs 15 residues. V was clipped by 5 bases and J by 0 bases, with 13 bases between them. CDR3 nucleotides: TGTGCCAGCAGTAAAACCTCGTCCTTGAACACTGAAGCTTTCTTT. Protein: CASSKTSSLNTEAFF.

This clonotype was detected ten times or more. This chain uses TRBV7-3 with TRBJ2-1, with D possibly TRBD2 on 6 matching bases. The CDR3 has 19 amino acids. The germline gives CDR1 SGHTA, CDR2 FQGTGA. Trimming left V 4 bases short and J 4 bases short, with 26 bases between. The DNA for the CDR3 is TGTGCCAGCAGCTCCGTTTCCCCAATTTCGCGGGATAGTTACAATGAGCAGTTCTTC. It codes for CASSSVSPISRDSYNEQFF.

There are many counts of this clonotype. The V call is TRBV20-1, the J call TRBJ2-7; a weak D match, TRBD1 (5 bases). Germline-derived CDR1 and CDR2 are DFQATT and SNEGSKA (reference sequence). Between the trimmed V and J ends, which lost 2 bases and 2 bases, there was a span of 7 bases. There are 12 residues in the CDR3. CDR3 sequence: CSARPGPYEQYF. The CDR3 region has the DNA TGCAGTGCTAGACCAGGGCCCTACGAGCAGTACTTC.

Ten or more counts support this clonotype. This rearrangement joins TRBV28 to TRBJ2-7, with a weak D call TRBD2 (5 bases). V was shortened by 5 bases and J by 3 bases, with 17 bases between the two germline ends. Per germline, CDR1 MDHEN and CDR2 SYDVKM. The CDR3 runs to 15 residues. CDR3 protein: CASSPSGVRGYEQYF. The CDR3 DNA reads TGTGCCAGCAGTCCTTCTGGCGTCCGGGGCTACGAGCAGTACTTC.

This clonotype was counted many times. V gene TRBV7-6 combines with J gene TRBJ1-5; D unclear. V lost 3 bases and J 0 bases, leaving 15 bases between the germline ends. Per the germline V gene, CDR1 is SGHVS and CDR2 is FNYEAQ. This CDR3 contains 17 residues. The CDR3 region has the DNA TGTGCCAGCAGCTTGGAGGTGGACCCCTATAGCAATCAGCCCCAGCATTTT. Residues: CASSLEVDPYSNQPQHF.

The gene calls are TRBV20-1 and TRBJ1-2, with TRBD1 as a possible D gene (5 bases). The CDR3 is 14 residues long. Between the trimmed V and J ends, which lost 5 bases and 1 base, there was a span of 14 bases. In germline, CDR1 is DFQATT, CDR2 SNEGSKA (reference sequence). CDR3 sequence (DNA): TGCAGTGCTTCTTCGACAGATATTAACTATGGCTACACCTTC. It is translated as CSASSTDINYGYTF.

The chain uses TRBV4-2 and TRBJ1-1, with TRBD1 as a possible D gene (5 bases). Germline V gives CDR1 LGHNA, CDR2 YNFKEQ. With 0 bases removed from V and 1 base from J, the gap between germline ends came to 9 bases. This CDR3 has 15 residues. The CDR3 here is CASSQDFGGNTEAFF. In DNA, the CDR3 is TGTGCCAGCAGCCAAGATTTCGGGGGGAACACTGAAGCTTTCTTT.

This clonotype was observed a few times. A read error may explain this, as a much larger clone is one base away. The gene calls are TRBV25-1 and TRBJ1-1; 9 nucleotides line up with TRBD1. The germline CDR1 and CDR2 sequences are MGHDK and SYGVNS. The junction had 12 bases not matched to a gene; V was cut back by 6 bases and J by 13 bases. This CDR3 region has 13 residues. The DNA for the CDR3 is TGTGCCAGCAGCAAGGACAGGGGCCCAGGGGTTTTCTTT. This codes for CASSKDRGPGVFF.

This clonotype has ten or more counts. The chain uses TRBV12-3 or TRBV12-4 and TRBJ1-4; D not resolved. CDR3 length: 14 amino acids. V lost 3 bases and J 0 bases, leaving 5 bases between the germline ends. The CDR3 here is CASSFLTTNEKLFF. The DNA for the CDR3 is TGTGCCAGCAGTTTCTTAACAACTAATGAAAAACTGTTTTTT.

This clonotype was detected many times. This chain links TRBV27 with TRBJ2-2, with D tentatively TRBD1 or TRBD2 (5 bases each). Germline CDR1 MNHEY, CDR2 SMNVEV (reference sequence). Trimming left V 4 bases short and J 1 base short, with 16 bases between. The CDR3 runs 17 residues. CDR3 sequence: CASSSMATGGNTGELFF. CDR3 DNA sequence: TGTGCCAGCAGTTCTATGGCTACAGGAGGGAACACCGGGGAGCTGTTTTTT.

This clonotype was observed at least ten times. The rearrangement links TRBV13 to TRBJ2-7; TRBD1 or TRBD2 may be the D gene (6 bases each). V was pared by 1 base and J by 4 bases, with 14 bases between. The CDR3 totals 15 residues. Germline V gives CDR1 PRHDT, CDR2 FYEKMQ (reference sequence). CDR3 sequence reads: CASSLVPGARYEQYF. CDR3 bases: TGTGCCAGCAGCTTAGTTCCGGGGGCACGGTACGAGCAGTACTTC.

At least ten counts were recorded for this clonotype. The chain is built from TRBV2 and TRBJ1-4; D remains unclear. The germline V gene has CDR1 SNHLY and CDR2 FYNNEI. Trimming removed 4 bases from V and 8 bases from J, with 5 bases in between. The CDR3 runs to 11 residues. The CDR3, as DNA: TGTGCCAGCAGTGCCGAGGAAAAACTGTTTTTT. Its protein product is CASSAEEKLFF. Full variable domain (outside the CDR3, taken from reference TRBV2 and TRBJ1-4): EPEVTQTPSHQVTQMGQEVILRCVPISNHLYFYWYRQILGQKVEFLVSFYNNEISEKSEIFDDQFSVERPDGSNFTLKIRSTKLEDSAMYFCASSAEEKLFFGSGTQLSVL.